Shown below are 3 T cell receptor beta chains from a single sample sequenced in a study of blood T cell repertoires in COVID-19. Sequencing was performed with immunoSEQ multiplex PCR; in TCRdb, only in-frame clones are kept and a portion is missing. The sample holds roughly 300,000 clones, 89% seen once. The specimen sequenced was peripheral blood. Receptors were obtained from a young man who had recovered from COVID-19.

V gene TRBV6-2 or TRBV6-3 combines with J gene TRBJ2-7; the match to TRBD1 covers 7 bases. This CDR3 is 13 amino acids long. In germline, CDR1 is MNHEY, CDR2 SVGEGT. V lost 5 bases, J lost 3 bases, and 4 bases stayed unmatched. CDR3 protein: CASSLGQFYEQYF. DNA of the CDR3: TGTGCCAGCAGTCTGGGACAGTTCTACGAGCAGTACTTC.

V is TRBV5-1 and J is TRBJ1-2, with 8 bases matching TRBD1. The CDR3 is 16 amino acids. The J segment lost 5 bases and the V segment lost 1 base, leaving 10 bases of the junction unmatched. Per the germline V gene, CDR1 is SGHRS and CDR2 is YFSETQ. The chain's CDR3 is CASSLSAGGVGYGYTF. DNA of the CDR3: TGCGCCAGCAGCTTGAGCGCAGGGGGCGTAGGATATGGCTACACCTTC.

This chain connects TRBV5-8 to TRBJ1-2; D perhaps matches TRBD1 (5 bases). The CDR3 is 15 amino acids. Germline V gene lookup returns CDR1 SGHTS and CDR2 YDEGEE. V lost 5 bases and J lost 8, with 22 bases in between. DNA of the CDR3: TGTGCCAGCAGTAGCTTGGTGTCAGGGTCTGGGGGCTACACCTTC. Translation gives CASSSLVSGSGGYTF.